Each of the 14 T cell receptor beta chains below was sequenced from the same sample in a study of T cells after yellow fever vaccination. TCRdb reanalysed the 5' RACE reads using MiXCR and keeps one entry per CDR3 protein. The data contain a few hundred thousand distinct CDR3 sequences, 6.2% of them seen just once; the ten biggest clones take up over 12%. This specimen consisted of PBMCs, obtained 5 days after the yellow fever booster vaccination. These receptor sequences come from a man aged 30 to 45 who received the YFV17D yellow fever vaccine.

The chain recombines TRBV20-1 with TRBJ2-1, with 8 nucleotides matching TRBD2. The V segment lost 4 bases and the J segment 5 bases; nucleotides outside the gene matches: 7. The germline CDR1 and CDR2 sequences are DFQATT and SNEGSKA (reference sequence). The CDR3 has 14 amino acids. As DNA, the CDR3 is TGCAGTGCTAAGGGAGTAGCGGGGAACAATGAGCAGTTCTTC. Translation gives CSAKGVAGNNEQFF.

This clonotype has a count of ten or more. DNA of the CDR3: TGCGCCAGCAGCTTGGAACTAGCGTTGACAGATACGCAGTATTTT. This codes for CASSLELALTDTQYF. The rearrangement uses TRBV5-1 and TRBJ2-3; TRBD2 agrees at 7 bases. V dropped 0 bases and J dropped 3; count of bases not matched to a gene: 4. CDR1 SGHRS and CDR2 YFSETQ come from the germline V gene. CDR3 size: 15 residues.

This clonotype has just a few counts. The chain has TRBV12-3 or TRBV12-4 and TRBJ1-5, with D unclear. The V gene lost 3 bases and the J gene lost 0 bases, with 9 bases spanning the gap. CDR3 length: 15 amino acids. CDR3 sequence reads: CASSFRGNSNQPQHF. In nucleotides, the CDR3 is TGTGCCAGCAGTTTTCGGGGAAATAGCAATCAGCCCCAGCATTTT.

This clonotype appeared many times. The rearrangement joins TRBV12-3 or TRBV12-4 to TRBJ2-7; no reliable D call. This CDR3 comprises 14 residues. V lost 2 bases to trimming and J lost 0 bases, with 8 bases between them. CDR3 amino acids: CASSLSPSSYEQYF. Here the CDR3 DNA reads TGTGCCAGCAGTTTAAGTCCCAGCTCCTACGAGCAGTACTTC.

This clonotype was detected only a few times. The genes are TRBV29-1 and TRBJ1-4; D gene ambiguous. Germline loops: CDR1 SQVTM, CDR2 ANQGSEA. Trimming took off 4 bases at V and 5 bases at J, with 11 bases between the two ends. This CDR3 contains 13 residues. As DNA, the CDR3 is TGCAGCGTTGGGAGTTACCCGAATGAAAAACTGTTTTTT. As protein: CSVGSYPNEKLFF.

V gene TRBV7-9 combines with J gene TRBJ2-7; 9 bases map to TRBD1. Germline CDR1 SEHNR, CDR2 FQNEAQ (reference sequence). After removal of 2 bases from V and 3 bases from J, the junction contained 5 bases not matched to a gene. This CDR3 spans 15 amino acids. The CDR3 DNA follows: TGTGCCAGCAGCTTAAGTGGGACAGGGCTCTACGAGCAGTACTTC. Encoded protein: CASSLSGTGLYEQYF.

V is TRBV6-2 or TRBV6-3 and J is TRBJ2-1; 11 positions agree with TRBD1. The CDR3 covers 15 residues. In germline, CDR1 is MNHEY, CDR2 SVGEGT. The V gene end was trimmed by 6 bases and the J gene end by 7 bases; junction bases not matched to a gene: 8. Here the CDR3 DNA reads TGTGCCAGCAGCACGGACAGGGGGCTGGGGAATGAGCAGTTCTTC. Residues: CASSTDRGLGNEQFF.

This clonotype was seen many times. The chain links TRBV5-1 to TRBJ2-7; 11 bases agree with TRBD1. This CDR3 contains 14 residues. Germline V gene lookup returns CDR1 SGHRS and CDR2 YFSETQ. With V trimmed by 4 bases and J by 5 bases, 5 bases remained unmatched. The CDR3 DNA follows: TGCGCCAGCAGCCGGGGGACAGGGGGTGACGAGCAGTACTTC. Amino acid sequence: CASSRGTGGDEQYF.

The CDR3 loop is CATSQAGDRLNEQFF. In DNA form, the CDR3 reads TGTGCCACCAGCCAAGCGGGAGACCGCCTCAATGAGCAGTTCTTC. This chain links TRBV24-1 with TRBJ2-1, with 8 bases lining up with TRBD2. The CDR3 totals 15 residues. Germline trimming cut 7 bases from V and 6 bases from J; bases unmatched to any gene: 10. CDR1 and CDR2 (germline): KGHDR, SFDVKD.

There are many counts of this clonotype. This chain links TRBV5-6 with TRBJ2-1; TRBD1 is a possible D gene (5 bases). V shed 6 bases and J shed 5 bases, with 21 bases lying between them. The CDR3 has 16 amino acids. Per the germline V gene, CDR1 is SGHDT and CDR2 is YYEEEE. DNA for the CDR3: TGTGCCAGCACCAGATCAGGGCTTCGACTTAACAATGAGCAGTTCTTC. Protein product: CASTRSGLRLNNEQFF.

This chain links TRBV20-1 with TRBJ2-7, with D possibly matching TRBD2 (6 bases). Trimming stripped 1 base from V and 5 bases from J, with 12 bases between. Germline V lookup: CDR1 DFQATT, CDR2 SNEGSKA (reference sequence). The CDR3 is 13 amino acids. The CDR3 loop is CSARGGMGHEQYF. In nucleotides, the CDR3 is TGCAGTGCTAGAGGCGGGATGGGGCACGAGCAGTACTTC.

The V gene is TRBV7-2, the J gene TRBJ1-5; D is uncertain. This CDR3 comprises 16 residues. V lost 0 bases to trimming and J lost 3 bases, with 12 bases between them. Germline V CDR1 and CDR2: SGHTA, FQGNSA. The CDR3 protein is CASSLAGRGVNQPQHF. DNA of the CDR3: TGTGCCAGCAGCTTAGCCGGGCGCGGGGTCAATCAGCCCCAGCATTTT.

This clonotype was observed many times. This rearrangement joins TRBV20-1 to TRBJ1-2, with D possibly matching TRBD1 (5 bases). V dropped 5 bases and J dropped 14 bases, with 18 bases sitting between them. CDR1 and CDR2 (germline): DFQATT, SNEGSKA (reference sequence). The CDR3 covers 11 residues. The CDR3 DNA reads as TGCAGTGCTGAAGGACTTAGGGACGTAACCTTC. Its protein product is CSAEGLRDVTF.

This clonotype was recorded a few times. The chain is built from TRBV20-1 and TRBJ2-7; TRBD2 matches at 7 bases. Germline V CDR1 and CDR2: DFQATT, SNEGSKA (reference sequence). The CDR3 runs to 16 residues. V gave up 0 bases and J gave up 0 bases; unmatched junction bases: 8. The CDR3 sequence: CSARDGQREASYEQYF. As DNA, the CDR3 is TGCAGTGCTAGAGACGGTCAGCGGGAAGCCTCCTACGAGCAGTACTTC.